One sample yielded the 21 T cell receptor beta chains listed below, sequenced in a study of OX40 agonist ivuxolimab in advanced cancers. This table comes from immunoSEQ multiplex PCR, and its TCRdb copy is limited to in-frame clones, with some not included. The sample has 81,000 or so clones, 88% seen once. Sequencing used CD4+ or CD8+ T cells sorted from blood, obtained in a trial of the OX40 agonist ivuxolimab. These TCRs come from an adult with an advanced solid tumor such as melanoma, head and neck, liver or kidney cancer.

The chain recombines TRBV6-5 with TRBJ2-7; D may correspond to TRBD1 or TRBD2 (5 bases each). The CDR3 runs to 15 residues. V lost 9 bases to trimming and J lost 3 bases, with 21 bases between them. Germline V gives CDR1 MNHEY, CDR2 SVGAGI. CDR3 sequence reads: CASRNPGTTIYEQYF. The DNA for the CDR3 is TGTGCCAGTAGGAACCCCGGGACCACGATCTACGAGCAGTACTTC.

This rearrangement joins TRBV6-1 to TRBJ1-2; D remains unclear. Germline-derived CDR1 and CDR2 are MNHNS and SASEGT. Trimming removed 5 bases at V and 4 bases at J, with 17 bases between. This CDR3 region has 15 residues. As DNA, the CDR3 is TGTGCCAGCAGTTCTCGGACCGAGGGAATCTATGGCTACACCTTC. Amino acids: CASSSRTEGIYGYTF.

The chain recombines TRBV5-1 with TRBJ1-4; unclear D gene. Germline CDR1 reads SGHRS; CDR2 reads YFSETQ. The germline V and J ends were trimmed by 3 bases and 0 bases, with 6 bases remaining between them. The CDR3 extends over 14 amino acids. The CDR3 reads CASSSGATNEKLFF. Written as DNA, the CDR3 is TGCGCCAGCAGCTCGGGAGCAACTAATGAAAAACTGTTTTTT. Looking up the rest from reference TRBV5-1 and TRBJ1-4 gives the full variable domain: KAGVTQTPRYLIKTRGQQVTLSCSPISGHRSVSWYQQTPGQGLQFLFEYFSETQRNKGNFPGRFSGRQFSNSRSEMNVSTLELGDSALYLCASSSGATNEKLFFGSGTQLSVL.

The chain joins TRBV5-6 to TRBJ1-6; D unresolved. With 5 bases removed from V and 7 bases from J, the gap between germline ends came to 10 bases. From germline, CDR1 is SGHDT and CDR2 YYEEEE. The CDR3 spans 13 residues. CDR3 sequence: CASRALRNSPLHF. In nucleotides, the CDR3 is TGTGCCAGCAGAGCTCTGAGGAATTCACCCCTCCACTTT.

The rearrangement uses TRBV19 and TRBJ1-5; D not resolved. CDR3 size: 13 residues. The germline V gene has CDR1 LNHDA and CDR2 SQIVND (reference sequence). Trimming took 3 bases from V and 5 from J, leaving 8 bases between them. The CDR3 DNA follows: TGTGCCAGTAGTATTATGCTGGATCAGCCCCAGCATTTT. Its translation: CASSIMLDQPQHF.

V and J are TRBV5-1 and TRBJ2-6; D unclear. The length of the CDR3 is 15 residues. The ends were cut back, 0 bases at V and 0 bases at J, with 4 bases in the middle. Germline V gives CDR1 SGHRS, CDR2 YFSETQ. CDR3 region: CASSLGSSGANVLTF. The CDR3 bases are TGCGCCAGCAGCTTGGGTAGCTCTGGGGCCAACGTCCTGACTTTC.

This CDR3 is CASRGLAGGSYNEQFF. CDR3 DNA sequence: TGTGCCAGCAGGGGACTTGCGGGAGGCTCCTACAATGAGCAGTTCTTC. The chain couples TRBV27 to TRBJ2-1; 8 nucleotides align to TRBD2. The CDR3 is 16 amino acids. Per germline, CDR1 MNHEY and CDR2 SMNVEV (reference sequence). V shed 6 bases, J shed 0 bases, and the junction held 7 bases outside the gene matches.

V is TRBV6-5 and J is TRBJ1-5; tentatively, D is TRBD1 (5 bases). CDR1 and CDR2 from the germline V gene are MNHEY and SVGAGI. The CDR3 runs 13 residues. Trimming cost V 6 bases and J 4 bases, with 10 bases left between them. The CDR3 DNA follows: TGTGCCAGCAGGACAGCGTCGAATCAGCCCCAGCATTTT. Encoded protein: CASRTASNQPQHF.

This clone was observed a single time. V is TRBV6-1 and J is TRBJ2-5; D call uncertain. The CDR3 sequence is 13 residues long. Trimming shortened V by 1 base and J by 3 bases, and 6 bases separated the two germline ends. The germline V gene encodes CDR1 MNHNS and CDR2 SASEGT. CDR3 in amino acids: CASSEEIEETQYF. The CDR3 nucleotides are TGTGCCAGCAGTGAAGAAATAGAAGAGACCCAGTACTTC.

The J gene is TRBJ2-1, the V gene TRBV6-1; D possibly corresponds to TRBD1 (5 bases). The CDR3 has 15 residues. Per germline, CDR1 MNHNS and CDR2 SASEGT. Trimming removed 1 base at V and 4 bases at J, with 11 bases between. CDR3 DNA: TGTGCCAGCAGTGAAGGTGTAGCAGGGTACAATGAGCAGTTCTTC. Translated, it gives CASSEGVAGYNEQFF.

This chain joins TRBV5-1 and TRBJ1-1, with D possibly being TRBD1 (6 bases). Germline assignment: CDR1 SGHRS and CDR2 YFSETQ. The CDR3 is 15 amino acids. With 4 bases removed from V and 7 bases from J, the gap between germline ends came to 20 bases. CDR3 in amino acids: CASSPLRTGMDEAFF. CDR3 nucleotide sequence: TGCGCCAGCAGCCCTCTTAGAACAGGGATGGATGAAGCTTTCTTT.

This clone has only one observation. This chain's CDR3 is CASWGRGGTEAFF. CDR3 coding DNA: TGTGCCAGCTGGGGGAGAGGGGGGACTGAAGCTTTCTTT. This sequence joins TRBV27 and TRBJ1-1, with D perhaps matching TRBD1 (6 bases). CDR1 MNHEY and CDR2 SMNVEV come from the germline V gene (reference sequence). The length of the CDR3 is 13 residues. Trimming took off 8 bases at V and 5 bases at J, with 15 bases between the two ends.

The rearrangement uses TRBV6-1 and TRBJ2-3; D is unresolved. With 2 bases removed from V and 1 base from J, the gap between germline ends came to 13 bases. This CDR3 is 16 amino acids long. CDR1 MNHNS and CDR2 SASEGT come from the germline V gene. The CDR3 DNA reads TGTGCCAGCAGTGAACTCCGGACCGCGGGCACAGATACGCAGTATTTT. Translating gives CASSELRTAGTDTQYF.

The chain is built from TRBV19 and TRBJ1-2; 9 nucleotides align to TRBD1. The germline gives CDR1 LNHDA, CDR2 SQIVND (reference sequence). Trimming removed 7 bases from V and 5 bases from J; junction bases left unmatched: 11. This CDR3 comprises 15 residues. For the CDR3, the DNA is TGTGCCAGTACCGACGTCACCGGGACAGGGTATGGCTACACCTTC. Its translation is CASTDVTGTGYGYTF.

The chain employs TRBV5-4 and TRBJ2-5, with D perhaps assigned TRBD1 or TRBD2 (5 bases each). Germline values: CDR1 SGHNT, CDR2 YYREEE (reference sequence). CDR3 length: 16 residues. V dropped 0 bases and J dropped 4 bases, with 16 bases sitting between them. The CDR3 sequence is CASSLDEGRTGETQYF. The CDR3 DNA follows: TGTGCCAGCAGCTTGGACGAGGGACGTACCGGAGAGACCCAGTACTTC.

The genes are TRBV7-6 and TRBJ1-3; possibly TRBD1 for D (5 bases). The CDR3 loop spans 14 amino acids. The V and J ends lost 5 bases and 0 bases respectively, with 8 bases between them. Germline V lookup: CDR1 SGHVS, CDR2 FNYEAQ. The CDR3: CASSLQGSGNTIYF. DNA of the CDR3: TGTGCCAGCAGCCTCCAGGGCTCTGGAAACACCATATATTTT.

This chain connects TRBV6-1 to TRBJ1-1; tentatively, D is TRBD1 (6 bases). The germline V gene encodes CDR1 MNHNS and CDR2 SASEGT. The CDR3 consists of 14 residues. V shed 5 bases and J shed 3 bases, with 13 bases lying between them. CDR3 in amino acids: CASSTIGGDTEAFF. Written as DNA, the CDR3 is TGTGCCAGCAGTACAATAGGGGGGGACACTGAAGCTTTCTTT.

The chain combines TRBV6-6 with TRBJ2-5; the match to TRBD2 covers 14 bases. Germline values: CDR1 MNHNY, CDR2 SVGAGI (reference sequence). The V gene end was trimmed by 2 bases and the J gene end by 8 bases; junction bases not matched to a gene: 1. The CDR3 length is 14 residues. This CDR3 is CASSYGTSGGTQYF. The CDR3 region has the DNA TGTGCCAGCAGTTACGGGACTAGCGGGGGTACCCAGTACTTC.

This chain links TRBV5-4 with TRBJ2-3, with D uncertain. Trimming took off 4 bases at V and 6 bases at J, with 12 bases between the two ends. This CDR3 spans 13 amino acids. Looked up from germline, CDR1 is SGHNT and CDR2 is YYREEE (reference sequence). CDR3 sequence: CASSPESADTQYF. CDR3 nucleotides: TGTGCCAGCAGCCCAGAGTCAGCGGATACGCAGTATTTT.

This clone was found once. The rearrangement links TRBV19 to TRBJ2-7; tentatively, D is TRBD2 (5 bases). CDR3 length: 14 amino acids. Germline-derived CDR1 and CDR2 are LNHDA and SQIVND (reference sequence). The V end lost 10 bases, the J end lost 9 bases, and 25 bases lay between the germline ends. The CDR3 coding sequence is TGTGCCACTTACGACGCCGGACTTTCTCAAACGCAGTACTTC. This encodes CATYDAGLSQTQYF.

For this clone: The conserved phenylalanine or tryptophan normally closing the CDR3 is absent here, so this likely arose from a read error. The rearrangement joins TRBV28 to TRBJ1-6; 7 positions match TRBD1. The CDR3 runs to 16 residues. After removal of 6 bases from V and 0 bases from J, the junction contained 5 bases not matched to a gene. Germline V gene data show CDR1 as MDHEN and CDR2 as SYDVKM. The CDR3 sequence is CASSITGDSYNSPLHL. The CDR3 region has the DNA TGTGCCAGCAGCATCACAGGGGACTCCTATAATTCACCCCTCCACCTT.